This T cell receptor beta chain was recorded in a study of siplizumab effects on memory and regulatory T cells. Comments on this clone: Its antigen remains unknown.

The germline CDR1 and CDR2 sequences are SGHRS and YFSETQ. Trimming cost V 3 bases and J 5 bases, with 12 bases left between them. The CDR3 runs to 15 residues. Study findings and constraints: In siplizumab conditions, mappable alloreactive CD4+ clones averaged around 69% Treg-derived, against approximately 27% in controls. Proof of suppressive function in proliferating Tregs from siplizumab cultures was not established.

Assay: immunoSEQ multiplex PCR; the TCRdb copy retains only in-frame clones and omits some. The sample lists some 120,000 clones; approximately 94% were seen once. The chain links TRBV5-1 to TRBJ1-6; D gene uncertain. The material sequenced was non-Treg CD4+ T cells sorted from blood. This clonotype originated in a human donor in good health. CDR3: CASSSQLDNNSPLHF. As DNA, the CDR3 is TGCGCCAGCAGCTCCCAATTAGATAATAATTCACCCCTCCACTTT.